The clone carrying this T cell receptor (beta chain) came up once. These data come from a study of blood T cell repertoires in COVID-19. At the level of the study: The cDNA or gDNA used as material had been derived from T cells, B-cell-depleted T cells, or PBMCs.

Only in-frame clones appear in the TCRdb table, and some are missing; sequencing was by immunoSEQ multiplex PCR. The data hold a few hundred thousand clones, with approximately 89% observed a single time. Enrollees, roughly 18 to 95 years old, lived in about two dozen US areas. Before being deemed recovered, Cohort 3 donors had two negative PCRs, clearance, or symptom resolution. Germline assignment: CDR1 MNHEY and CDR2 SVGAGI. The V gene lost 5 bases and the J gene lost 2 bases, with 12 bases spanning the gap. CDR3 length: 14 residues. The sample consisted of PBMCs or T cells enriched from blood (not recorded which). The V call is TRBV6-5, the J call TRBJ2-5; possible D gene TRBD1, 6 bases. This receptor was taken from a woman between 25 and 40 years old who had recovered from COVID-19. For the CDR3, the DNA is TGTGCCAGCAGTCGCCTTGGACAGCAAGAGACCCAGTACTTC. This encodes CASSRLGQQETQYF.